Listed below are T cell receptor beta chains from one sample, sequenced in a study of long-term antiretroviral therapy in people with HIV. Clones were read by immunoSEQ multiplex PCR, and TCRdb kept only the in-frame ones, dropping some. The sample includes 25,000 to 35,000 clones, 75% to 85% of them seen just once. Material: unsorted PBMCs, obtained 2.9 years after starting antiretroviral therapy. Receptors originate from a man aged 50-60 years with HIV. Both conserved end residues are part of each CDR3. D genes are given only for firm matches. A row's size may be missing; if present it is once, few, many or a size class.

j_gene	abundance	v_gene	d_gene	CDR3aa	CDR3nt
TRBJ1-3	-	TRBV6-6	-	CASRGGHSSGNTIYF	TGTGCCAGCAGGGGGGGACATAGCTCTGGAAACACCATATATTTT
TRBJ2-7	-	TRBV23-1	TRBD2	CASSQSGGRSPYEQYF	TGCGCCAGCAGTCAATCGGGGGGGAGGTCCCCCTACGAGCAGTACTTC
TRBJ1-6	-	TRBV12-5	-	CASVPHGTPDEPGSYNSPLHF	TGTGCTAGTGTCCCCCACGGGACACCCGATGAACCCGGCTCCTATAATTCACCCCTCCACTTT
TRBJ1-5	-	TRBV7-2	-	CASSSTLAGNQPQHF	TGTGCCAGCAGCTCAACCCTGGCGGGGAATCAGCCCCAGCATTTT
TRBJ1-2	-	TRBV5-1	TRBD1	CASSLGRAGGTNYDYTF	TGCGCCAGCAGCTTGGGCAGGGCAGGGGGCACTAACTATGACTACACCTTC
TRBJ1-1	-	TRBV2	TRBD1	CASSEDRGEAFF	TGTGCCAGCAGTGAGGACAGGGGTGAAGCTTTCTTT
TRBJ2-4	-	TRBV2	TRBD2	CASSEGLAGAKNIQYF	TGTGCCAGCAGTGAAGGCCTAGCGGGGGCAAAAAACATTCAGTACTTC
TRBJ2-7	once	TRBV15	-	CATSRDRQIPYEQYF	TGTGCCACCAGCAGAGATCGCCAAATACCCTACGAGCAGTACTTC
TRBJ1-2	-	TRBV29-1	-	CSVDLEGSYGYTF	TGCAGCGTTGATCTAGAGGGGAGCTATGGCTACACCTTC
TRBJ2-2	-	TRBV5-1	-	CASSPEGGRGTGELFF	TGCGCCAGCAGCCCCGAGGGGGGCCGGGGCACCGGGGAGCTGTTTTTT
TRBJ1-2	-	TRBV28	-	CASSPVVGGYGYTF	TGTGCCAGCAGCCCGGTTGTGGGGGGCTATGGCTACACCTTC
TRBJ2-1	-	TRBV7-2	-	CASSLDPSVGEQFF	TGTGCCAGCAGCTTAGACCCCTCAGTAGGGGAGCAGTTCTTC
TRBJ1-1	-	TRBV7-3	-	CASSASVNTEAFF	TGTGCCAGCAGCGCCTCGGTGAACACTGAAGCTTTCTTT
TRBJ2-7	once	TRBV19	-	CASSTETGPYEQYF	TGTGCCAGTAGTACCGAGACAGGTCCCTACGAGCAGTACTTC
TRBJ1-3	-	TRBV15	-	CATSTGDGNTIYF	TGTGCCACCAGCACGGGAGATGGAAACACCATATATTTT
TRBJ2-7	-	TRBV13	TRBD1	CASRSGTGNEQYF	TGTGCCAGCAGATCCGGGACAGGGAACGAGCAGTACTTC
TRBJ2-3	-	TRBV13	TRBD2	CASSLDGGGRTDTQYF	TGTGCCAGCAGCTTAGATGGCGGGGGGCGCACAGATACGCAGTATTTT